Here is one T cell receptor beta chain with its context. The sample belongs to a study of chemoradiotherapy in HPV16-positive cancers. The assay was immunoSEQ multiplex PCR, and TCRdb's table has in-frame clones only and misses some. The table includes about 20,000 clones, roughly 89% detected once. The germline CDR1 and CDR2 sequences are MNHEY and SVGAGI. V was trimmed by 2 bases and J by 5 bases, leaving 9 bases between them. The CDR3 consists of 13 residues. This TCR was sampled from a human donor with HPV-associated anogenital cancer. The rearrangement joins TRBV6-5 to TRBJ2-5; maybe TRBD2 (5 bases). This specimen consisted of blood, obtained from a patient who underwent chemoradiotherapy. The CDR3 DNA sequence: TGTGCCAGCAGTTACGAGCGGTTGGAGACCCAGTACTTC. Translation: CASSYERLETQYF.